One sample yielded the 25 T cell receptor beta chains listed below, sequenced in a study of neurological immune-mediated disorders. MiXCR was run by TCRdb on the 5' RACE reads, yielding one entry per CDR3 protein. The top ten hold 4.5% to 5% of the sample, which has some 25,000 distinct CDR3 sequences, 5.5% to 8% seen once. Sample: PBMCs. The receptor source for this set is a woman in her forties in good health.

This clonotype was detected many times. The rearrangement links TRBV5-5 to TRBJ1-5; TRBD1 is a possible D gene (5 bases). This CDR3 has 16 amino acids. Germline V CDR1 and CDR2: SGHKS, YYEKEE (reference sequence). The V end was cut by 2 bases, the J end by 4 bases, with 16 bases between. CDR3 nucleotides: TGTGCCAGCAGCTTTGGGATGGGGGGACGGAATCAGCCCCAGCATTTT. Translation: CASSFGMGGRNQPQHF.

This clonotype was recorded at least ten times. The CDR3, as DNA: TGTGCCAGCAGTTTACGCCGGGGTTCCTACAATGAGCAGTTCTTC. Translating gives CASSLRRGSYNEQFF. V and J are TRBV27 and TRBJ2-1, with D possibly being TRBD2 (5 bases). Trimming cost V 2 bases and J 1 base, with 9 bases left between them. The germline gives CDR1 MNHEY, CDR2 SMNVEV (reference sequence). The length of the CDR3 is 15 residues.

This clonotype was recorded at least ten times. The chain uses TRBV5-6 and TRBJ2-1; D possibly corresponds to TRBD2 (5 bases). The CDR3 consists of 14 residues. Per germline, CDR1 SGHDT and CDR2 YYEEEE. The V and J ends lost 0 bases and 7 bases respectively, with 11 bases between them. DNA for the CDR3: TGTGCCAGCAGCTTGGCGGGATACGGGAATGAGCAGTTCTTC. Residues: CASSLAGYGNEQFF.

This clonotype has ten or more counts. The chain recombines TRBV20-1 with TRBJ2-1; 11 bases fit TRBD2. The CDR3 consists of 16 residues. Germline CDR1 reads DFQATT; CDR2 reads SNEGSKA (reference sequence). Germline trimming cut 0 bases from V and 3 bases from J; bases unmatched to any gene: 4. The CDR3 is CSARDSGRADYNEQFF. The CDR3, as DNA: TGCAGTGCTAGAGATAGCGGGAGGGCCGACTACAATGAGCAGTTCTTC.

This clonotype was seen ten or more times. The J gene is TRBJ1-2, the V gene TRBV20-1; D is unresolved. The length of the CDR3 is 13 residues. The germline CDR1 and CDR2 sequences are DFQATT and SNEGSKA (reference sequence). The V end was cut by 6 bases, the J end by 6 bases, with 17 bases between. In DNA, the CDR3 is TGCAGTGCCCGCCGGGCGGGATTACATGGCTACACCTTC. Translated, it gives CSARRAGLHGYTF.

V and J are TRBV30 and TRBJ2-3; no clear D gene. Between the trimmed V and J ends, which lost 0 bases and 4 bases, there was a span of 5 bases. This CDR3 spans 12 amino acids. The V gene's germline CDR1 is GTSNPN and CDR2 SVGIG (reference sequence). The CDR3 nucleotides are TGTGCCTGGAGTGTCGCGGCAGATACGCAGTATTTT. Residues: CAWSVAADTQYF.

The rearrangement uses TRBV3-1 and TRBJ2-1, with a weak D call TRBD2 (6 bases). From germline, CDR1 is LGHDT and CDR2 YNNKEL (reference sequence). The CDR3 has 14 residues. Trimming pared 1 base from V and 9 bases from J, leaving 13 bases between. The CDR3 spells CASSQGRGVIEQFF. The CDR3 DNA reads TGTGCCAGCAGCCAAGGGAGGGGTGTCATTGAGCAGTTCTTC.

This clonotype has a count of ten or more. Possible read error: a much larger clone is one base away. This chain's CDR3 is CARWRGLSTDTQYF. As DNA, the CDR3 is TGTGCCAGGTGGAGGGGGCTCTCCACAGATACGCAGTATTTT. The chain links TRBV5-5 to TRBJ2-3, with D possibly matching TRBD1 (7 bases). The germline CDR1 and CDR2 sequences are SGHKS and YYEKEE (reference sequence). The CDR3 contains 14 residues. V dropped 8 bases and J dropped 2 bases, with 15 bases sitting between them.

This clonotype was found many times. The V call is TRBV7-9, the J call TRBJ2-2; D ambiguous. The CDR3 length is 15 residues. V was trimmed by 1 base and J by 1 base, leaving 7 bases between them. CDR1 and CDR2 from the germline V gene are SEHNR and FQNEAQ (reference sequence). The CDR3 loop reads CASSLVIGNTGELFF. The CDR3 region has the DNA TGTGCCAGCAGCTTAGTGATTGGGAACACCGGGGAGCTGTTTTTT.

This clonotype was seen many times. The V call is TRBV12-3 or TRBV12-4, the J call TRBJ2-7; 7 nucleotides match TRBD1. The junction had 7 bases not matched to a gene; V was cut back by 5 bases and J by 6 bases. The CDR3 consists of 13 residues. The CDR3 DNA reads TGTGCCAGCAGTACTATGACAGGGCGCGAGCAGTACTTC. Translated: CASSTMTGREQYF.

This clonotype was recorded many times. The V call is TRBV5-8, the J call TRBJ2-2; D uncertain. This CDR3 spans 13 amino acids. Germline CDR1 and CDR2: SGHTS and YDEGEE. The germline V and J ends were trimmed by 4 bases and 3 bases, with 7 bases remaining between them. In DNA, the CDR3 is TGTGCCAGCAGCCGATACGACACCGGGGAGCTGTTTTTT. This gives the protein CASSRYDTGELFF.

This clonotype is labeled as medium-sized (0.01 to 0.1%). The chain has TRBV3-1 and TRBJ2-7, with 10 bases that match TRBD1. The V gene end was trimmed by 3 bases and the J gene end by 1 base; junction bases not matched to a gene: 12. Germline V gene sequence: CDR1 LGHDT, CDR2 YNNKEL (reference sequence). This CDR3 has 18 amino acids. In nucleotides, the CDR3 is TGTGCCAGCAGCCACAGCTCCGGGACAGGGGCTCCATCCTACGAGCAGTACTTC. Amino acid sequence: CASSHSSGTGAPSYEQYF.

This clonotype was detected once. This sequence joins TRBV20-1 and TRBJ2-6; TRBD2 aligns across 7 bases. V shed 3 bases and J 0 bases; nucleotides not matched to a gene: 2. In germline, CDR1 is DFQATT, CDR2 SNEGSKA (reference sequence). CDR3 length: 15 amino acids. The CDR3 sequence is CSASAGDSGANVLTF. Written as DNA, the CDR3 is TGCAGTGCTAGTGCGGGGGACTCTGGGGCCAACGTCCTGACTTTC.

This clonotype was found many times. This chain uses TRBV27 with TRBJ1-6; tentative D call: TRBD1 (6 bases). V was trimmed by 6 bases and J by 4 bases, leaving 16 bases between them. CDR3 length: 16 amino acids. The germline V gene has CDR1 MNHEY and CDR2 SMNVEV (reference sequence). The CDR3 bases are TGTGCCAGCAGGGGGGCCGGGAGAACTTATAATTCACCCCTCCACTTT. This translates into CASRGAGRTYNSPLHF.

By frequency in the sample, this clonotype is medium-sized. The V gene is TRBV29-1, the J gene TRBJ1-1; the D is unclear. V shed 4 bases and J shed 5 bases, with 11 bases lying between them. Germline CDR1 is SQVTM and CDR2 is ANQGSEA. The CDR3 is 12 amino acids. CDR3 nucleotide sequence: TGCAGCGTTGGGGAGGGTAAAACTGAAGCTTTCTTT. Translating gives CSVGEGKTEAFF. Full variable domain (remainder filled in from reference TRBV29-1 and TRBJ1-1): SAVISQKPSRDICQRGTSLTIQCQVDSQVTMMFWYRQQPGQSLTLIATANQGSEATYESGFVIDKFPISRPNLTFSTLTVSNMSPEDSSIYLCSVGEGKTEAFFGQGTRLTVV.

This clonotype was picked up many times. In DNA, the CDR3 is TGCGCCAGCAGCTTGGTATCTAGCGCGTACACAGATACGCAGTATTTT. Protein: CASSLVSSAYTDTQYF. This chain joins TRBV5-1 and TRBJ2-3; maybe TRBD2 (6 bases). CDR1 and CDR2 from the germline V gene are SGHRS and YFSETQ. The V gene lost 0 bases and the J gene lost 2 bases, with 13 bases spanning the gap. CDR3 size: 16 residues.

This clonotype has a single count. The CDR3 nucleotides read TGCAGTTATTACTGGGGAGATACGCAGTATTTT. It yields the protein CSYYWGDTQYF. J is TRBJ2-3 and V is TRBV29-1; D unresolved. The CDR3 is 11 amino acids. Per the germline V gene, CDR1 is SQVTM and CDR2 is ANQGSEA.

This clonotype counts as medium-sized. CDR3 bases: TGTGCCACCCAAATAATACAGTCTCGGGCTTGGCAGTTCTTC. Protein sequence: CATQIIQSRAWQFF. The chain uses TRBV24-1 and TRBJ2-1; unclear D gene. Per the germline V gene, CDR1 is KGHDR and CDR2 is SFDVKD. The V end was cut by 9 bases, the J end by 12 bases, with 23 bases between. This CDR3 region has 14 residues.

This clonotype was seen repeatedly, ten times or more. V gene TRBV5-4 combines with J gene TRBJ2-1; 10 nucleotides match TRBD2. The trim removed 2 bases at V and 10 bases at J, leaving 3 bases unmatched. The germline CDR1 and CDR2 sequences are SGHNT and YYREEE (reference sequence). The CDR3 runs to 13 residues. Written as DNA, the CDR3 is TGTGCCAGCAGCTTCGGACTAGCGGCCGAGCAGTTCTTC. Amino acids: CASSFGLAAEQFF.

This clonotype has a count of ten or more. The chain is built from TRBV28 and TRBJ1-1, with D unresolved. Trimming cost V 7 bases and J 4 bases, with 16 bases left between them. The CDR3 sequence is 14 residues long. Germline V gives CDR1 MDHEN, CDR2 SYDVKM. As DNA, the CDR3 is TGTGCCAGCACCTTGGGAGGGAGTGGCACTGAAGCTTTCTTT. Translation: CASTLGGSGTEAFF.

This clonotype was detected many times. The chain combines TRBV10-3 with TRBJ2-7, with TRBD2 matching over 11 bases. The CDR3 has 14 amino acids. With V trimmed by 7 bases and J by 5 bases, 7 bases remained unmatched. The germline V gene encodes CDR1 ENHRY and CDR2 SYGVKD. The CDR3 DNA reads as TGTGCCATCACCTTAGCGGGAGGGCCGGACGAGCAGTACTTC. Its protein is CAITLAGGPDEQYF.

This clonotype was seen ten or more times. V usage is TRBV20-1 and J usage is TRBJ1-3; D is possibly TRBD1 (5 bases). The CDR3 is 14 residues long. Trimming shortened V by 3 bases and J by 0 bases, and 9 bases separated the two germline ends. Germline V lookup: CDR1 DFQATT, CDR2 SNEGSKA (reference sequence). CDR3 in DNA: TGCAGTGCTAGGACAGAAGGCTCTGGAAACACCATATATTTT. Amino acids: CSARTEGSGNTIYF.

This clonotype was seen many times. The chain recombines TRBV6-1 with TRBJ2-4; weak D call: TRBD2 (5 bases). Deletions cut 1 base from V and 6 bases from J, with 19 bases between. The V gene's germline CDR1 is MNHNS and CDR2 SASEGT. The CDR3 has 17 amino acids. DNA for the CDR3: TGTGCCAGCAGTGAAGATCGGGAAACTGGTTATAGAAACATTCAGTACTTC. The encoded protein is CASSEDRETGYRNIQYF.

This clonotype was recorded at least ten times. The chain has TRBV20-1 and TRBJ2-1; 8 bases line up with TRBD1. The CDR3 runs 15 residues. CDR1 and CDR2 (germline): DFQATT, SNEGSKA (reference sequence). Trimming removed 5 bases from V and 5 bases from J; junction bases left unmatched: 11. CDR3 residues: CSAAAGTGEDNEQFF. The CDR3 coding sequence is TGCAGTGCTGCTGCCGGGACAGGAGAGGACAATGAGCAGTTCTTC.

This clonotype showed up many times. The chain is built from TRBV29-1 and TRBJ2-1; D remains unclear. Germline-derived CDR1 and CDR2 are SQVTM and ANQGSEA. The CDR3 is 11 residues long. V shed 2 bases and J shed 13 bases, with 12 bases lying between them. CDR3: CSVELGVGQFF. DNA for the CDR3: TGCAGCGTTGAACTAGGCGTTGGACAGTTCTTC.